The rows below give T cell receptor beta chains drawn from one sample of a study of blood T cell repertoires in COVID-19. TCRdb's copy holds only in-frame clones and misses some; the assay was immunoSEQ multiplex PCR. This table has about 240,000 clones, around four fifths appearing once. The sample consisted of peripheral blood. The receptors stem from a woman aged 55-69 years with active or convalescent COVID-19. The CDR3 runs from the conserved cysteine through the conserved F or W. D genes are given only for firm matches.

TRBV27,-,TRBJ1-3,CASSSSGVFPNTIYF
TRBV19,TRBD1,TRBJ1-1,CASSTGTGGTEAFF
TRBV5-1,TRBD2,TRBJ2-1,CASSQTSGSSNYNEQFF
TRBV11-2,TRBD2,TRBJ2-5,CASSLGFSGLAGGSQYF
TRBV6-5,-,TRBJ2-3,CASSFSPLDTQYF
TRBV5-1,-,TRBJ2-7,CASSLPLQGSSYEQYF
TRBV5-1,TRBD1,TRBJ1-1,CASSLVELGTAPGAFF
TRBV5-1,TRBD2,TRBJ2-3,CASSRTPILSGRRTDTQYF
TRBV6-5,-,TRBJ2-1,CASSSTGNEQFF
TRBV5-6,TRBD1,TRBJ1-2,CASSLTTGGLYGYTF
TRBV7-2,-,TRBJ1-4,CASSRNGGVTNEKLFF
TRBV7-2,TRBD2,TRBJ2-3,CASSSAGGPLDTQYF
TRBV19,-,TRBJ1-5,CASKDRYQPQHF
TRBV18,TRBD1,TRBJ2-1,CASSPLWGQDNEQFF
TRBV5-5,TRBD2,TRBJ2-1,CASSLGLADNEQFF
TRBV10-3,-,TRBJ2-3,CAIMLADGTDTQYF
TRBV29-1,-,TRBJ1-3,CSVALLSSGNTIYF
TRBV19,-,TRBJ1-2,CASSFSGSDGYTF